These 5 T cell receptor beta chains originate from one sample sequenced in a study of a mutant IDH1 vaccine in newly diagnosed glioma. Using immunoSEQ multiplex PCR, the repertoire was profiled, and TCRdb retains in-frame clones only, with some absent. The sample includes 55,000 to 70,000 clones, 79% of them seen just once. The time point denotes: baseline, week 1 (first vaccination visit). Treatment noted: pre-vaccination baseline after standard-of-care therapy. This specimen consisted of PBMCs, obtained from a glioma patient treated with radiotherapy, temozolomide or both. These receptor sequences come from a middle-aged man with glioma.

The gene calls are TRBV5-5 and TRBJ2-2; TRBD1 or TRBD2 may be the D gene (7 bases each). Trimming cost V 4 bases and J 0 bases, with 13 bases left between them. The CDR3 length is 16 residues. Germline CDR1 SGHKS, CDR2 YYEKEE (reference sequence). The CDR3 reads CASSPQGGPNTGELFF. The CDR3 nucleotides read TGTGCCAGCAGCCCGCAGGGGGGGCCGAACACCGGGGAGCTGTTTTTT.

The rearrangement joins TRBV4-3 to TRBJ1-5, with D uncertain. CDR3 length: 15 residues. Germline V CDR1 and CDR2: LGHNA, YSLEER. Trimming cost V 0 bases and J 4 bases, with 10 bases left between them. The CDR3 DNA reads TGCGCCAGCAGCCAAGATGAGGGTTTAAATCAGCCCCAGCATTTT. Residues: CASSQDEGLNQPQHF.

The sample holds one count of this clone. CDR3 sequence: CASSLGSREKLFF. CDR3 nucleotide sequence: TGTGCCAGCAGCTTGGGGTCCAGAGAAAAACTGTTTTTT. The rearrangement links TRBV7-2 to TRBJ1-4; D gene ambiguous. Trimming removed 3 bases at V and 8 bases at J, with 10 bases between. The CDR3 spans 13 residues. Germline V gene lookup returns CDR1 SGHTA and CDR2 FQGNSA.

The chain recombines TRBV9 with TRBJ2-1; 13 bases fit TRBD2. The CDR3 sequence is 15 residues long. The V gene end was trimmed by 4 bases and the J gene end by 4 bases; junction bases not matched to a gene: 2. Germline loops: CDR1 SGDLS, CDR2 YYNGEE. The CDR3: CASSSGLAGYNEQFF. The CDR3 DNA reads TGTGCCAGCAGCTCGGGACTAGCGGGGTACAATGAGCAGTTCTTC.

The chain recombines TRBV11-1 with TRBJ2-5; TRBD1 agrees at 8 bases. Losses at the gene ends were 5 bases for V and 2 bases for J; bases not matched to a gene: 7. This CDR3 is 15 amino acids long. The germline CDR1 and CDR2 sequences are SGHAT and FQDESV (reference sequence). The CDR3 loop is CASSPGGKIQETQYF. In DNA, the CDR3 is TGTGCCAGCAGCCCAGGGGGCAAGATACAAGAGACCCAGTACTTC.